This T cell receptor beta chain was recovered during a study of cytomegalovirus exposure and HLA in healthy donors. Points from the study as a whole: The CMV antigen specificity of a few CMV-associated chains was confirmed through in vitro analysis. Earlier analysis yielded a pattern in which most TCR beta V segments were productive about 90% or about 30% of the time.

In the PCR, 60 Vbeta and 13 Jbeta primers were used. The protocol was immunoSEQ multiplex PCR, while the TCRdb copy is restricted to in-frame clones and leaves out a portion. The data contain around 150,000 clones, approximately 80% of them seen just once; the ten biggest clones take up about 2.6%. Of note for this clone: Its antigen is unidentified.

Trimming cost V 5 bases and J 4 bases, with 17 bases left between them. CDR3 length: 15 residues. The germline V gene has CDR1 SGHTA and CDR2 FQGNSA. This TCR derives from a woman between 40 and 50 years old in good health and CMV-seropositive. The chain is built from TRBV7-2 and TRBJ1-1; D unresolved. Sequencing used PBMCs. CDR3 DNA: TGTGCCAGCAGCCGGGAGGGATCCCTCGCCACTGAAGCTTTCTTT. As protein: CASSREGSLATEAFF.